This T cell receptor (beta chain) was identified in a study of cytomegalovirus exposure and HLA in healthy donors. Primers for the PCR totalled 60 Vbeta and 13 Jbeta. The repertoire was sequenced with immunoSEQ multiplex PCR; TCRdb's copy has only in-frame clones and lacks some. The sample shows about 190,000 clones, 80% to 90% of them seen only once. This clone was found a few times. Its specificity is unknown. Overall study findings and caveats: When a later analysis was performed, an Asian-associated ancestry cluster reportedly had fewer N-insertions than the roughly 700-donor mean. Being productive about 87% or about 30% of the time was typical of most TCR beta V segments in an earlier analysis. Cytomegalovirus-associated status was assigned to about 180 TCR beta chains.

The CDR3 is 15 amino acids. V lost 2 bases and J 1 base, leaving 12 bases between the germline ends. CDR1 and CDR2 (germline): SGHVS, FQNEAQ. Sequenced material: PBMCs. The receptor was derived from a male donor in good health and CMV-seronegative. The chain employs TRBV7-8 and TRBJ2-7; D possibly corresponds to TRBD2 (5 bases). This CDR3 reads CASSLPSPGSYEQYF. CDR3 bases: TGTGCCAGCAGCTTACCGTCCCCGGGGTCCTACGAGCAGTACTTC.